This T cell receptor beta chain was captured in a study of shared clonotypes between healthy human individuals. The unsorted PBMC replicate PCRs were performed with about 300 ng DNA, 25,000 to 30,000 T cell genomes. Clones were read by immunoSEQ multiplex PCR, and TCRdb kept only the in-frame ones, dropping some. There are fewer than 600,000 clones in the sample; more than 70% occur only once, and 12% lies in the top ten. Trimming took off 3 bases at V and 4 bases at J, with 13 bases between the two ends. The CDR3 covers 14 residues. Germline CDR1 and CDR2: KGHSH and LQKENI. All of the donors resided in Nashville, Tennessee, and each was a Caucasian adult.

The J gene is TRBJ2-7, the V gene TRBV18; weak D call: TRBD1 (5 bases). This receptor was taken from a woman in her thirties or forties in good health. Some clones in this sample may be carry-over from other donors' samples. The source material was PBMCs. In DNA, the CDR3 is TGTGCCAGCTCACCTGAAGGGGTCGGGTACGAGCAGTACTTC. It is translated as CASSPEGVGYEQYF.